These T cell receptor beta chains were read from a single sample in a study of spatial heterogeneity in lung cancer. Using its own MiXCR run on the 5' RACE reads, TCRdb lists one record per CDR3 protein. The table records around 7,000 distinct CDR3 sequences, more than 13% of them present only once. Material: lung tumor tissue, obtained at surgery. These receptors were obtained from a female donor with early-stage non-small cell lung cancer. CDR3s include the opening cysteine and the closing phenylalanine or tryptophan. A D gene is named only where the DNA matches it firmly.

J gene | V gene | D gene | CDR3 protein
TRBJ2-1 | TRBV7-2 | TRBD2 | CASSLFRGTSVVGEQFF
TRBJ2-3 | TRBV2 | - | CASRLTRGLTDTQYF
TRBJ2-4 | TRBV20-1 | TRBD2 | CSARTSGGLQNIQYF
TRBJ2-1 | TRBV9 | - | CASSVGGTRSINEQFF
TRBJ2-3 | TRBV5-1 | TRBD2 | CASSLSGNTDTQYF
TRBJ2-5 | TRBV20-1 | - | CSARDPQGRLVETQYF
TRBJ1-1 | TRBV20-1 | - | CSAPRSEGPEAFF
TRBJ2-4 | TRBV3-1 | - | CASSQRDQNIQYF
TRBJ1-1 | TRBV7-8 | - | CASSVSGTENTEAFF
TRBJ2-1 | TRBV7-2 | TRBD2 | CASSSQRGLSYNEQFF
TRBJ2-7 | TRBV10-3 | - | CAISDKVRTAAYEQYF
TRBJ2-3 | TRBV7-2 | - | CASSLTFSDTQYF
TRBJ2-7 | TRBV5-1 | - | CARDTGYEQYF
TRBJ2-3 | TRBV5-1 | - | CASAPPSTDTQYF
TRBJ1-1 | TRBV3-1 | - | CASSRSSGQEAFF
TRBJ1-2 | TRBV7-8 | TRBD1 | CASSVGTETGYTF
TRBJ1-1 | TRBV7-9 | - | CASGLYRTTMNTEAFF
TRBJ1-6 | TRBV7-2 | - | CASSLGSPGDNSPLHF
TRBJ2-4 | TRBV6-1 | TRBD2 | CASRHSGGAAKNIQYF
TRBJ1-6 | TRBV12-3/TRBV12-4 | - | CASSLNNSPLHF
TRBJ2-2 | TRBV3-1 | - | CASSRQSRVTGELFF
TRBJ2-4 | TRBV11-2 | TRBD1 | CASSLAGRGDRDF
TRBJ1-5 | TRBV28 | TRBD1 | CASTKQGVGPQPQHF
TRBJ2-3 | TRBV4-3 | - | CASSSSRYSADSQYF
TRBJ1-4 | TRBV20-1 | - | CSGGRGEKLFF
TRBJ1-4 | TRBV5-5 | - | CASSASLDRKLFF
TRBJ2-2 | TRBV14 | - | CASSQVFTGELFF
TRBJ1-4 | TRBV7-2 | - | CASSRRPATNEKLFF
TRBJ2-3 | TRBV7-2 | TRBD1 | CASSLVSGQGDTDTQYF
TRBJ2-2 | TRBV6-2/TRBV6-3 | TRBD1 | CASSYRGTVIGELFF
TRBJ1-3 | TRBV7-8 | - | CASSFAGNTIYF
TRBJ1-1 | TRBV20-1 | - | CRLNTEAFF
TRBJ2-1 | TRBV5-1 | TRBD2 | CASSDSGGGYNEQFF
TRBJ2-2 | TRBV6-1 | - | CASRSRQPKNTGELFF
TRBJ1-4 | TRBV29-1 | - | CSVQGVDRKLFF
TRBJ1-2 | TRBV7-6 | - | CASSPPGRYGYTF
TRBJ1-6 | TRBV11-2 | - | CASSLNLALRRLGSPLHF
TRBJ2-3 | TRBV7-9 | - | CASSSSVKRNTQYF
TRBJ2-1 | TRBV12-3/TRBV12-4 | - | CASKPGYSAREQFF
TRBJ2-1 | TRBV28 | - | CASSLPTRGNEQFF
TRBJ1-1 | TRBV5-1 | - | CASSLVGGVNTEAFF
TRBJ1-2 | TRBV7-9 | - | CASSPLILSYGYTF
TRBJ1-1 | TRBV28 | TRBD1 | CASKATGNVNTEAFF
TRBJ2-3 | TRBV12-3/TRBV12-4 | - | CASSLRDFPDTQYF
TRBJ2-3 | TRBV19 | - | CASTGRDTQYF
TRBJ2-7 | TRBV28 | - | CASSFRYEQYF
TRBJ1-2 | TRBV6-5 | - | CASSSQVWGSDYGYTF
TRBJ2-3 | TRBV20-1 | - | CSANGFAGTDTQYF
TRBJ2-2 | TRBV7-9 | - | CASSLVTGELFF
TRBJ1-1 | TRBV2 | - | CASSEEGGTEAFF
TRBJ1-4 | TRBV10-1 | - | CASGQDEGKLFF